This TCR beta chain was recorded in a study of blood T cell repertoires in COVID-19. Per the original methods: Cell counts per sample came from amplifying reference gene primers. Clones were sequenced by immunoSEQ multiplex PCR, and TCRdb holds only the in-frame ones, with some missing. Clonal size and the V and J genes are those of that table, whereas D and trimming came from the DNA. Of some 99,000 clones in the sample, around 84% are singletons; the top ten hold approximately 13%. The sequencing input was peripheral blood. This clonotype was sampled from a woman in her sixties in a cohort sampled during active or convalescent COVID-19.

For the CDR3, the DNA is TGTGCCAGTAGTATAGTTACAGGGGGGAGCAGCAATCAGCCCCAGCATTTT. This gives the protein CASSIVTGGSSNQPQHF. J is TRBJ1-5 and V is TRBV19, with TRBD1 matching 8 bases. From germline, CDR1 is LNHDA and CDR2 SQIVND (reference sequence). The J segment lost 1 base and the V segment lost 1 base, leaving 6 bases of the junction unmatched. CDR3 size: 17 residues.